Here is one TCR beta chain with its context. The target antigen is unknown. Trimming shortened V by 10 bases and J by 3 bases, and 19 bases separated the two germline ends. There are 14 residues in the CDR3. In germline, CDR1 is SGHNT, CDR2 YYREEE (reference sequence). The sample belongs to a study of OX40 agonist ivuxolimab in advanced cancers. The data were produced by immunoSEQ multiplex PCR, yet TCRdb's version contains in-frame clones alone and is incomplete. This sample yields under 85,000 clones, of which 70% to 90% are seen a single time; around 0.7% belongs to the top ten. Study-level results: CD4+ and CD8+ blood T cells expanded clonally by week 6 at 0.1 to 3.0 mg/kg.

The specimen was CD4+ or CD8+ T cells sorted from blood, collected in a trial of the OX40 agonist ivuxolimab. The sequence derives from an adult with an advanced solid tumor such as melanoma, head and neck, liver or kidney cancer. The rearrangement links TRBV5-4 to TRBJ1-2; D call uncertain. CDR3: CALSSLGRDYGYTF. For the CDR3, the DNA is TGTGCCCTCTCCTCATTGGGCCGAGACTATGGCTACACCTTC.